This T cell receptor beta chain was observed in a study of cytomegalovirus exposure and HLA in healthy donors. General study results and limits: The study listed around 150 cytomegalovirus-associated TCR beta chains. The classifier, whose performance was assessed in both the original and validation cohorts, reportedly diagnosed cytomegalovirus status with high specificity and sensitivity.

The study sampled nominally healthy donors, though unrecorded immune exposures were likely. As concerns this clone: As yet, its antigen is unknown.

60 Vbeta and 13 Jbeta primers were used in PCR. Profiling relied on immunoSEQ multiplex PCR, and the TCRdb table lists in-frame clones only, not all of them. The top ten hold approximately 1.6% of the sample, which has some 150,000 clones, less than 85% seen once. The sequenced material came from PBMCs. This receptor was obtained from a male donor in good health and CMV-seronegative.

CDR3 coding DNA: TGTGCCAGCAGTCGACTAGCGGGAGCTCCAGATACGCAGTATTTT. Amino acid sequence: CASSRLAGAPDTQYF. This sequence joins TRBV2 and TRBJ2-3, with 12 bases matching TRBD2. Germline-derived CDR1 and CDR2 are SNHLY and FYNNEI. V lost 5 bases to trimming and J lost 4 bases; unmatched junction nucleotides: 4. This CDR3 is built from 15 residues.